This TCR beta chain was observed in a study of cytomegalovirus exposure and HLA in healthy donors. On the study more broadly: In an early release, HLA-typed donors contributed about 79 million unique TCR sequences.

Overall study findings and caveats: Follow-up analysis seemed to connect common viral pathogens with several of the most significant clusters identified.

The ends were cut back, 10 bases at V and 1 base at J, with 31 bases in the middle. The CDR3 consists of 19 residues. Germline values: CDR1 SNHLY, CDR2 FYNNEI. For this clone: What it binds is unknown.

The study ran its PCR with 60 Vbeta and 13 Jbeta primers. In the original analysis: Among the unique TCR beta chains that a later analysis counted, 75 million to 85 million in all, roughly 10 million were shared. TCRdb's copy holds only in-frame clones and misses some; the assay was immunoSEQ multiplex PCR. The DNA was the basis for D and trimming; V, J and clone size are from that table. Here the sample spans 95,000 to 150,000 clones, less than 85% being singletons. This receptor was identified in a man between 18 and 29 years old in good health and CMV-seropositive. V and J are TRBV2 and TRBJ1-1; tentatively, D is TRBD1 (6 bases). Input material: PBMCs. CDR3 loop: CATLGSRYGGGERNTEAFF. The CDR3 region has the DNA TGTGCCACTCTCGGATCGAGGTATGGTGGGGGCGAGAGGAACACTGAAGCTTTCTTT.